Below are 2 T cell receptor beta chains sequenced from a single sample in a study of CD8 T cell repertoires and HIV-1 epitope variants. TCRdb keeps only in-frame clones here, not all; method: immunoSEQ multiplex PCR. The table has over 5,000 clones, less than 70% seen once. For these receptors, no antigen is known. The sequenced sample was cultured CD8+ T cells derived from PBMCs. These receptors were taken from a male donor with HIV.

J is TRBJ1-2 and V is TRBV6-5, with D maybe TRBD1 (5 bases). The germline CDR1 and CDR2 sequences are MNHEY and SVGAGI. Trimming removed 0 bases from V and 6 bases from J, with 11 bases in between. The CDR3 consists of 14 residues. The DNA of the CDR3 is TGTGCCAGCAGTTACTCGGGATTGGGGGATGGCTACACCTTC. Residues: CASSYSGLGDGYTF.

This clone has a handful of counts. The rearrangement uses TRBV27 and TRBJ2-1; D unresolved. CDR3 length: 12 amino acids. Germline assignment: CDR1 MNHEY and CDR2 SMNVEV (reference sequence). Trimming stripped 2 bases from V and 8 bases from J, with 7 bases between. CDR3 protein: CASSLTGDEQFF. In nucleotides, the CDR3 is TGTGCCAGCAGTTTAACCGGCGATGAGCAGTTCTTC.